A single sample gave rise to the 25 T cell receptor beta chains below, sequenced in a study of vaccination effects on CD4 cells after COVID-19. ViraFEST expansion of antigen-specific CD4+ T cells with viral peptide pools preceded sequencing. When 10 to 11 days of culture had elapsed, CD4+ T cells were isolated. Either the BNT162b2 or mRNA-1273 vaccine was given to participants in two doses. Clones were sequenced by immunoSEQ multiplex PCR, and TCRdb holds only the in-frame ones, with some missing. The data show 25,000 to 30,000 clones, roughly 80% seen once. No antigen has been identified for these receptors. The sample consisted of CD4+ T cells from PBMCs cultured with HCoV-229E spike peptides, taken after COVID-19 vaccination. The receptor set was obtained from a human donor who received a COVID-19 vaccine.

The chain combines TRBV2 with TRBJ1-2; D is undetermined. This CDR3 spans 13 amino acids. Germline lookup yields CDR1 SNHLY and CDR2 FYNNEI. V lost 1 base and J lost 8, with 11 bases in between. CDR3 residues: CASSEGAVRGYTF. Here the CDR3 DNA reads TGTGCCAGCAGTGAAGGGGCAGTGAGAGGCTACACCTTC. Complete variable domain (other parts from reference TRBV2 and TRBJ1-2): EPEVTQTPSHQVTQMGQEVILRCVPISNHLYFYWYRQILGQKVEFLVSFYNNEISEKSEIFDDQFSVERPDGSNFTLKIRSTKLEDSAMYFCASSEGAVRGYTFGSGTRLTVV.

This rearrangement joins TRBV5-6 to TRBJ1-2; possible D gene TRBD1, 5 bases. V dropped 0 bases and J dropped 3 bases, with 12 bases sitting between them. The CDR3 extends over 15 amino acids. Germline V lookup: CDR1 SGHDT, CDR2 YYEEEE. CDR3 nucleotides: TGTGCCAGCAGCTTGGGACTCGGGGGGGACTATGGCTACACCTTC. This sequence encodes CASSLGLGGDYGYTF.

The chain employs TRBV7-8 and TRBJ2-1; D is unclear. This CDR3 comprises 15 residues. V lost 4 bases and J lost 6, with 16 bases in between. Germline CDR1 reads SGHVS; CDR2 reads FQNEAQ. The CDR3: CASSSPFGGSNEQFF. For the CDR3, the DNA is TGTGCCAGCAGCTCCCCTTTCGGCGGAAGCAATGAGCAGTTCTTC.

The gene calls are TRBV29-1 and TRBJ1-2; D is undetermined. This CDR3 region has 10 residues. Germline CDR1 and CDR2: SQVTM and ANQGSEA. V lost 2 bases and J 6 bases, leaving 4 bases between the germline ends. CDR3 sequence reads: CSVERNGYTF. The CDR3 DNA sequence: TGCAGCGTTGAAAGAAATGGCTACACCTTC.

This chain connects TRBV11-2 to TRBJ2-7; the D is unclear. Deletions cut 4 bases from V and 9 bases from J, with 13 bases between. The CDR3 sequence is 12 residues long. Germline loops: CDR1 SGHAT, CDR2 FQNNGV. The CDR3 is CASSSELRAQYF. The DNA for the CDR3 is TGTGCCAGCAGCTCCGAGCTACGAGCGCAGTACTTC.

The rearrangement joins TRBV7-2 to TRBJ2-1; TRBD2 aligns across 7 bases. Per germline, CDR1 SGHTA and CDR2 FQGNSA. The CDR3 covers 14 residues. V was clipped by 3 bases and J by 4 bases; unmatched bases: 3. CDR3 residues: CASSLGGVYNEQFF. DNA of the CDR3: TGTGCCAGCAGCTTGGGGGGGGTTTACAATGAGCAGTTCTTC.

The chain has TRBV6-6 and TRBJ2-7; a weak D match, TRBD2 (6 bases). Germline V CDR1 and CDR2: MNHNY, SVGAGI (reference sequence). This CDR3 has 14 amino acids. With 4 bases removed from V and 4 bases from J, the gap between germline ends came to 14 bases. Here the CDR3 DNA reads TGTGCCAGCAGTTCTTGGGGGGATGCGTACGAGCAGTACTTC. Amino acids: CASSSWGDAYEQYF.

The chain couples TRBV9 to TRBJ2-1; 12 bases align to TRBD2. Unmatched junction bases numbered 10, after V lost 3 bases and J lost 6 bases. The CDR3 extends over 17 amino acids. Germline CDR1 is SGDLS and CDR2 is YYNGEE. CDR3 coding DNA: TGTGCCAGCAGCGCCCTCCTAGCGGGAGGGCCCGGCAATGAGCAGTTCTTC. This gives the protein CASSALLAGGPGNEQFF.

This clone was recorded a few times. The chain employs TRBV27 and TRBJ2-7, with D maybe TRBD1 (6 bases). Germline V gives CDR1 MNHEY, CDR2 SMNVEV (reference sequence). V lost 2 bases and J lost 3, with 14 bases in between. The CDR3 totals 15 residues. The CDR3 is CASSLNLGHFYEQYF. The CDR3 region has the DNA TGTGCCAGCAGTTTAAACTTGGGACACTTCTACGAGCAGTACTTC.

This clone came up once. The gene calls are TRBV29-1 and TRBJ1-5; no definite D call. This CDR3 is 13 amino acids long. From germline, CDR1 is SQVTM and CDR2 ANQGSEA. V was shortened by 2 bases and J by 9 bases, with 14 bases between the two germline ends. DNA for the CDR3: TGCAGCGTTGAATATACGGTCTTGGGGCCCCAGCATTTT. As protein: CSVEYTVLGPQHF.

The rearrangement links TRBV2 to TRBJ2-1; tentative D call: TRBD2 (6 bases). Germline CDR1 SNHLY, CDR2 FYNNEI. The CDR3 contains 14 residues. V lost 5 bases to trimming and J lost 3 bases, with 11 bases between them. DNA for the CDR3: TGTGCCAGCAGTAGGGACTCAAACTACAATGAGCAGTTCTTC. This codes for CASSRDSNYNEQFF.

The chain recombines TRBV15 with TRBJ1-6; D perhaps matches TRBD1 (5 bases). The CDR3 runs to 16 residues. Trimming removed 0 bases from V and 10 bases from J, with 16 bases in between. The germline V gene has CDR1 LNHNV and CDR2 YYDKDF (reference sequence). The CDR3 bases are TGTGCCACCAGCAGAGATCGGGCAGGGTCAGGCTCACCCCTCCACTTT. Translated: CATSRDRAGSGSPLHF.

The V call is TRBV13, the J call TRBJ1-2; 7 nucleotides line up with TRBD1. The germline CDR1 and CDR2 sequences are PRHDT and FYEKMQ (reference sequence). With V trimmed by 5 bases and J by 4 bases, 4 bases remained unmatched. This CDR3 region has 13 residues. CDR3 DNA: TGTGCCAGCAGCCGACAGGGAAGCTATGGCTACACCTTC. Residues: CASSRQGSYGYTF.

The rearrangement uses TRBV6-5 and TRBJ1-6, with D unresolved. Germline CDR1 and CDR2: MNHEY and SVGAGI. The CDR3 length is 13 residues. V was shortened by 5 bases and J by 8 bases, with 10 bases between the two germline ends. The CDR3 bases are TGTGCCAGCAGTAACAATAGGGATTCACCCCTCCACTTT. Its protein is CASSNNRDSPLHF.

In its sample, this clone was seen once. This chain uses TRBV5-4 with TRBJ2-2; 9 nucleotides match TRBD2. The germline V gene has CDR1 SGHNT and CDR2 YYREEE (reference sequence). Trimming removed 3 bases from V and 1 base from J; junction bases left unmatched: 4. CDR3 length: 16 amino acids. CDR3: CASSSPTSGNTGELFF. DNA for the CDR3: TGTGCCAGCAGCTCTCCGACTAGCGGGAACACCGGGGAGCTGTTTTTT.

The rearrangement links TRBV6-5 to TRBJ2-7; 9 positions match TRBD2. CDR1 and CDR2 (germline): MNHEY, SVGAGI. V lost 7 bases to trimming and J lost 0 bases; unmatched junction nucleotides: 7. The CDR3 spans 15 residues. The CDR3 nucleotides read TGTGCCAGCACCCCTAGCGGGACAAGCTCCTACGAGCAGTACTTC. This translates into CASTPSGTSSYEQYF.

The chain couples TRBV3-1 (or the pseudogene TRBV3-2) to TRBJ2-3, with TRBD2 matching over 7 bases. V shed 0 bases, J shed 6 bases, and the junction held 9 bases outside the gene matches. Germline CDR1 reads LGHDT; CDR2 reads YNNKEL (reference sequence). The CDR3 sequence is 16 residues long. The CDR3 coding sequence is TGTGCCAGCAGCCAAGATCAGGCCTACGGGGGGGATACGCAGTATTTT. Its protein product is CASSQDQAYGGDTQYF.

This rearrangement joins TRBV7-8 to TRBJ1-3, with D uncertain. Germline V gene lookup returns CDR1 SGHVS and CDR2 FQNEAQ. This CDR3 has 19 amino acids. The V and J ends lost 6 bases and 0 bases respectively, with 24 bases between them. CDR3 coding DNA: TGTGCCAGCAGTCCGAGCTGGAGGGTCCACCCCAGCTCTGGAAACACCATATATTTT. Its protein is CASSPSWRVHPSSGNTIYF. Looking up the rest from reference TRBV7-8 and TRBJ1-3 gives the full variable domain: GAGVSQSPRYKVAKRGQDVALRCDPISGHVSLFWYQQALGQGPEFLTYFQNEAQLDKSGLPSDRFFAERPEGSVSTLKIQRTQQEDSAVYLCASSPSWRVHPSSGNTIYFGEGSWLTVV.

This chain joins TRBV24-1 and TRBJ2-6; unclear D gene. The V gene's germline CDR1 is KGHDR and CDR2 SFDVKD. The CDR3 is 16 amino acids. Trimming took 2 bases from V and 1 from J, leaving 8 bases between them. In DNA, the CDR3 is TGTGCCACCAGTGATTCACTATTGTCTGGGGCCAACGTCCTGACTTTC. Encoded protein: CATSDSLLSGANVLTF.

In its sample, this clone was seen once. The CDR3 here is CASNPGSSYNEQFF. The CDR3 DNA reads TGTGCCAGCAATCCGGGGAGCTCCTACAATGAGCAGTTCTTC. This sequence joins TRBV6-5 and TRBJ2-1; tentatively, D is TRBD2 (5 bases). The CDR3 runs to 14 residues. Germline lookup yields CDR1 MNHEY and CDR2 SVGAGI. V gave up 7 bases and J gave up 0 bases, with 10 bases separating them.

V and J are TRBV6-1 and TRBJ2-7, with 8 bases lining up with TRBD1. The CDR3 is 14 amino acids. Trimming took 2 bases from V and 4 from J; bases not matched to a gene: 4. Germline V gene lookup returns CDR1 MNHNS and CDR2 SASEGT. The CDR3 DNA reads as TGTGCCAGCAGTGAAAGGACAGGGCGATACGAGCAGTACTTC. Encoded protein: CASSERTGRYEQYF.

The CDR3 DNA is TGTGCCAGCTCATCTTTCGACAGCATGGATGGCTACACCTTC. Its protein product is CASSSFDSMDGYTF. The chain couples TRBV18 to TRBJ1-2; a weak D match, TRBD1 (5 bases). From germline, CDR1 is KGHSH and CDR2 LQKENI. V was shortened by 5 bases and J by 6 bases, with 16 bases between the two germline ends. CDR3 length equals 14 residues.

The V and J genes are TRBV5-4 and TRBJ2-5, with a weak D call TRBD2 (6 bases). Germline CDR1 reads SGHNT; CDR2 reads YYREEE (reference sequence). V shed 3 bases and J shed 2 bases, with 11 bases lying between them. The CDR3 loop spans 14 amino acids. CDR3: CASSWGTDQETQYF. The CDR3 DNA reads as TGTGCCAGCAGCTGGGGGACTGATCAAGAGACCCAGTACTTC.

This chain links TRBV5-8 with TRBJ1-2; 9 bases agree with TRBD1. V trimming: 0 bases; J trimming: 2 bases; junction bases outside the gene matches: 5. Germline CDR1 SGHTS, CDR2 YDEGEE. This CDR3 contains 16 residues. The CDR3 sequence is CASSLALTGGNYGYTF. In nucleotides, the CDR3 is TGTGCCAGCAGCTTGGCCCTGACAGGGGGGAACTATGGCTACACCTTC.

As DNA, the CDR3 is TGTGCCAGCAGTTTATTGGGACAGGGGATGCGCAATCAGCCCCAGCATTTT. This translates into CASSLLGQGMRNQPQHF. V usage is TRBV28 and J usage is TRBJ1-5; 10 positions agree with TRBD1. V trimming: 1 base; J trimming: 2 bases; junction bases outside the gene matches: 5. The CDR3 is 17 residues long. CDR1 MDHEN and CDR2 SYDVKM come from the germline V gene.